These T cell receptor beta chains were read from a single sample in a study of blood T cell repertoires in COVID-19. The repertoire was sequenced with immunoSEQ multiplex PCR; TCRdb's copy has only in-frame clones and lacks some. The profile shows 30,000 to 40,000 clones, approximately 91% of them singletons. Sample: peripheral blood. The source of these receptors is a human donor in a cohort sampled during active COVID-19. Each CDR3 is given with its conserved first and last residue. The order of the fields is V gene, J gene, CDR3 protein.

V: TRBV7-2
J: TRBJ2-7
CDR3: CASSSFGTDEQYF

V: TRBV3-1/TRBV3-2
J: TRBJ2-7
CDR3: CASSQRGGPYEQYF

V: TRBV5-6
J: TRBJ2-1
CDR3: CASSLAGTGEYNEQFF

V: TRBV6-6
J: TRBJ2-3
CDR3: CASNRDRATDTQYF

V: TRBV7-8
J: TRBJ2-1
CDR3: CASSLASGLYNEQFF

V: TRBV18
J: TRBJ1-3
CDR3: CASSPPRQVPGNTIYF

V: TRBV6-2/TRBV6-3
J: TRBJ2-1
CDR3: CASSSQTGDSYNEQFF

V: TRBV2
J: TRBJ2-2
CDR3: CASGTGVTGELFF

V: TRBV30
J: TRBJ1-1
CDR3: CAWTVGVNTEAFF

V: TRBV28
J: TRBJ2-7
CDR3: CASSFPPTGEVDLYEQYF

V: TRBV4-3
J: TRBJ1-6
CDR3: CASSQVHTDAYSPLHF

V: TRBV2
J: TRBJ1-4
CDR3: CASSVVRSANEKLFF